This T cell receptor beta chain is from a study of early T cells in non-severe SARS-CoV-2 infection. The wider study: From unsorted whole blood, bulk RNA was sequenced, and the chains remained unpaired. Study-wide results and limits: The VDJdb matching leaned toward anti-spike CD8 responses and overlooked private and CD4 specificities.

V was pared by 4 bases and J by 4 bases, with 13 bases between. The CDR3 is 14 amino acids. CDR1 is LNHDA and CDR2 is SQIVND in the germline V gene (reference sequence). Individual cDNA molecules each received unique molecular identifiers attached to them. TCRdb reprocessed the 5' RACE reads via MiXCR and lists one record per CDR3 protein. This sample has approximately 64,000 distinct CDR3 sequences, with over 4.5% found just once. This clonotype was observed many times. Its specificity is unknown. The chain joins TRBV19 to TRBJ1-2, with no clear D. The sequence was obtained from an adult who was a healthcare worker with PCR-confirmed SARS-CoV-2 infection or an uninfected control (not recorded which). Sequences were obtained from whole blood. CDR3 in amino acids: CASSTPRPLYGYTF. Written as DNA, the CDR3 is TGTGCCAGTAGTACCCCGCGCCCTCTCTATGGCTACACCTTC.